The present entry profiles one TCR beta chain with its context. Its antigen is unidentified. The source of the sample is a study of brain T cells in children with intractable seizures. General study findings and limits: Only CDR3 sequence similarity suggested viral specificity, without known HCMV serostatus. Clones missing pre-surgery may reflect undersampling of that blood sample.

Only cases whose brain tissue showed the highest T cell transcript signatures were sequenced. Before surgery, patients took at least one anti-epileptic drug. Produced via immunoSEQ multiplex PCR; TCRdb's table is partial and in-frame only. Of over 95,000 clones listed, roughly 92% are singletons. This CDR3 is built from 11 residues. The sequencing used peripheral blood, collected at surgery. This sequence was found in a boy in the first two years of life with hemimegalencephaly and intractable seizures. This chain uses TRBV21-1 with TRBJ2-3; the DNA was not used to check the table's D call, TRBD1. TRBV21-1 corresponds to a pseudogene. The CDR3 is CASSSGGTQYF. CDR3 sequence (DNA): TGTGCCAGCAGTTCAGGGGGGACGCAGTATTTT.